These 26 T cell receptor beta chains were all obtained from the same sample, sequenced in a study of blood T cell repertoires in COVID-19. Data came from immunoSEQ multiplex PCR; TCRdb stores just in-frame clones and leaves some out. The repertoire consists of some 200,000 clones, with roughly 76% occurring once and the leading ten covering 8% to 13%. Sequences were obtained from peripheral blood. Receptors were obtained from a woman between 35 and 50 years old with COVID-19, enrolled during active disease.

This clone was observed a handful of times. The chain recombines TRBV27 with TRBJ2-2; TRBD2 agrees at 9 bases. The CDR3 spans 15 residues. Germline CDR1 and CDR2: MNHEY and SMNVEV (reference sequence). With V trimmed by 3 bases and J by 4 bases, 3 bases remained unmatched. CDR3 residues: CASSFGSGGTGELFF. The CDR3 coding sequence is TGTGCCAGCAGTTTCGGTAGCGGGGGCACCGGGGAGCTGTTTTTT.

This clone has a count of ten or more. The chain couples TRBV4-2 to TRBJ2-3; 7 bases line up with TRBD1. J was trimmed by 3 bases and V by 2 bases; bases with no gene match: 5. CDR1 is LGHNA, CDR2 YNFKEQ, per germline. The CDR3 is made up of 15 amino acids. CDR3 DNA sequence: TGTGCCAGCAGCCAATCCCGGGACAGTACAGATACGCAGTATTTT. It specifies CASSQSRDSTDTQYF.

The gene calls are TRBV30 and TRBJ1-6, with 8 bases lining up with TRBD1. The CDR3 sequence is 15 residues long. The germline V gene has CDR1 GTSNPN and CDR2 SVGIG (reference sequence). Trimming took 0 bases from V and 5 from J; bases not matched to a gene: 3. CDR3 region: CAWSVPDRDNSPLHF. CDR3 coding DNA: TGTGCCTGGAGTGTACCGGACAGGGATAATTCACCCCTCCACTTT.

This clone came up once. This chain links TRBV7-9 with TRBJ1-1, with no clear D. With 2 bases removed from V and 7 bases from J, the gap between germline ends came to 8 bases. The CDR3 totals 12 residues. Germline assignment: CDR1 SEHNR and CDR2 FQNEAQ (reference sequence). The CDR3 DNA sequence: TGTGCCAGCAGCTTACTGAGTTATGAAGCTTTCTTT. The encoded protein is CASSLLSYEAFF. The full variable domain, its missing parts supplied by reference TRBV7-9 and TRBJ1-1, is DTGVSQNPRHKITKRGQNVTFRCDPISEHNRLYWYRQTLGQGPEFLTYFQNEAQLEKSRLLSDRFSAERPKGSFSTLEIQRTEQGDSAMYLCASSLLSYEAFFGQGTRLTVV.

The chain couples TRBV6-5 to TRBJ2-7, with D maybe TRBD2 (6 bases). Trimming left V 4 bases short and J 6 bases short, with 16 bases between. The CDR3 contains 14 residues. Per the germline V gene, CDR1 is MNHEY and CDR2 is SVGAGI. The CDR3 region has the DNA TGTGCCAGCAGTTCACCGGAGGGCCGGGGCGAGCAGTACTTC. Encoded protein: CASSSPEGRGEQYF.

The chain recombines TRBV6-2 or TRBV6-3 with TRBJ2-2, with 11 positions matching TRBD1. V was pared by 4 bases and J by 3 bases, with 16 bases of the junction left unmatched. Germline loops: CDR1 MNHEY, CDR2 SVGEGT. The CDR3 is made up of 20 amino acids. CDR3 loop: CASSSFFSGQGAPDTGELFF. The CDR3 DNA follows: TGTGCCAGCAGTTCTTTTTTCTCTGGACAGGGGGCGCCGGACACCGGGGAGCTGTTTTTT.

This clone is a singleton in its sample. V is TRBV2 and J is TRBJ2-5, with 8 bases that match TRBD1. Per the germline V gene, CDR1 is SNHLY and CDR2 is FYNNEI. V trimming: 7 bases; J trimming: 5 bases; junction bases outside the gene matches: 9. CDR3 length: 14 amino acids. The CDR3 loop is CASTRQGLGETQYF. The CDR3 DNA reads TGTGCCAGCACCCGACAGGGGTTAGGGGAGACCCAGTACTTC.

This chain uses TRBV6-6 with TRBJ1-2; D unresolved. This CDR3 has 14 residues. V dropped 6 bases and J dropped 2 bases, with 13 bases sitting between them. Germline lookup yields CDR1 MNHNY and CDR2 SVGAGI (reference sequence). The DNA for the CDR3 is TGTGCCAGCAGCCATACGTCGGGGAACTATGGCTACACCTTC. Translation: CASSHTSGNYGYTF.

About this clone itself: Compared with germline, one end of the junction differs, possibly owing to a read error. The chain employs TRBV6-5 and TRBJ2-4, with a tentative D call TRBD1 (6 bases). In germline, CDR1 is MNHEY, CDR2 SVGAGI. The CDR3 is made up of 14 amino acids. The CDR3 DNA reads as TGTGCCAGCGGACAGACTCAGATCAAAAACAATCAGTACTTC. This encodes CASGQTQIKNNQYF.

The table lists this clone with a few counts. The chain joins TRBV19 to TRBJ2-7, with no clear D. Germline CDR1 LNHDA, CDR2 SQIVND (reference sequence). CDR3 size: 15 residues. V was shortened by 3 bases and J by 3 bases, with 15 bases between the two germline ends. This CDR3 reads CASSILVGSHYEQYF. DNA of the CDR3: TGTGCCAGTAGTATTTTGGTGGGCAGCCACTACGAGCAGTACTTC.

This clone was detected many times. CDR3 in DNA: TGTGCCAGCAGTGATAGGGGAAAGTCTTCACCCCTCCACTTT. Protein: CASSDRGKSSPLHF. The chain couples TRBV2 to TRBJ1-6; D is possibly TRBD1 (5 bases). V dropped 3 bases and J dropped 9 bases, with 12 bases sitting between them. Germline V gives CDR1 SNHLY, CDR2 FYNNEI. The CDR3 is 14 amino acids.

The rearrangement links TRBV6-5 to TRBJ2-1; D might be TRBD1 (6 bases). The CDR3 is 12 amino acids. Trimming took 6 bases from V and 12 from J, leaving 15 bases between them. CDR1 is MNHEY, CDR2 SVGAGI, per germline. CDR3 sequence (DNA): TGTGCCAGCAGGTCAGGGGTTCGGAGGCAGTTCTTC. Encoded protein: CASRSGVRRQFF.

The chain has TRBV6-5 and TRBJ1-1; 7 bases are a match to TRBD1. The CDR3 has 14 residues. Germline V CDR1 and CDR2: MNHEY, SVGAGI. V dropped 8 bases and J dropped 1; count of bases not matched to a gene: 7. This CDR3 reads CASADYRGNTEAFF. In DNA, the CDR3 is TGTGCCAGCGCCGACTACAGGGGGAACACTGAAGCTTTCTTT.

Of note for this clone: An end of the junction does not agree with germline; a read error may underlie this. This rearrangement joins TRBV30 to TRBJ2-4; TRBD1 matches at 7 bases. CDR3 size: 13 residues. Germline V gene data show CDR1 as GTSNPN and CDR2 as SVGIG (reference sequence). The CDR3 protein is CAWDGTAENIQYF. The CDR3, as DNA: TGTGCCTGGGATGGGACAGCCGAAAACATTCAGTACTTC.

The chain carries TRBV7-9 and TRBJ2-1, with TRBD1 as a possible D gene (6 bases). The V end was cut by 5 bases, the J end by 7 bases, with 21 bases between. CDR3 length equals 16 residues. Germline CDR1 and CDR2: SEHNR and FQNEAQ (reference sequence). The CDR3 sequence is CASSPTQGPLINEQFF. The CDR3 DNA sequence: TGTGCCAGCAGCCCCACCCAGGGGCCCCTAATTAATGAGCAGTTCTTC.

The CDR3 is CASSRPRCGVVGETQYF. CDR3 nucleotides: TGTGCCAGCAGCAGACCGCGATGCGGGGTGGTGGGTGAGACCCAGTACTTC. This chain uses TRBV21-1 with TRBJ2-5; TRBD2, the table's D call, lacks a check against the DNA. TRBV21-1 is annotated as a pseudogene. The CDR3 is made up of 17 amino acids.

V is TRBV5-4 and J is TRBJ2-3; 8 positions match TRBD1. CDR3 length equals 15 residues. Germline V lookup: CDR1 SGHNT, CDR2 YYREEE (reference sequence). With V trimmed by 4 bases and J by 1 base, 5 bases remained unmatched. The CDR3 nucleotides are TGTGCCAGCAGCCCCCCGGGACAGGGCACAGATACGCAGTATTTT. This encodes CASSPPGQGTDTQYF.

This chain uses TRBV6-5 with TRBJ2-5; 7 nucleotides align to TRBD2. The V and J ends lost 5 bases and 5 bases, in that order; junction bases with no gene match: 8. The CDR3 spans 14 residues. Germline V gene data show CDR1 as MNHEY and CDR2 as SVGAGI. The DNA of the CDR3 is TGTGCCAGCAGTAGGGACTACCCCAGGGAGACCCAGTACTTC. Translating gives CASSRDYPRETQYF.

The gene calls are TRBV2 and TRBJ1-4, with D possibly being TRBD1 (6 bases). V gave up 6 bases and J gave up 8 bases, with 13 bases separating them. This CDR3 is built from 13 residues. Germline V gene sequence: CDR1 SNHLY, CDR2 FYNNEI. CDR3 region: CASSEGVPEKLFF. The CDR3, as DNA: TGTGCCAGCAGCGAGGGGGTGCCAGAAAAACTGTTTTTT.

V and J are TRBV7-9 and TRBJ1-1; D unresolved. Trimming removed 1 base from V and 7 bases from J, with 13 bases in between. The CDR3 totals 14 residues. Germline lookup yields CDR1 SEHNR and CDR2 FQNEAQ (reference sequence). The DNA for the CDR3 is TGTGCCAGCAGCTTAGTGCGGGCGGAGGTTGAAGCTTTCTTT. Translated: CASSLVRAEVEAFF.

The chain has TRBV11-3 and TRBJ2-1; 16 bases agree with TRBD2. The CDR3 contains 20 residues. CDR1 SGHNT and CDR2 YENEEA come from the germline V gene. V was pared by 0 bases and J by 0 bases, with 5 bases of the junction left unmatched. The CDR3 nucleotides read TGTGCCAGCAGCTTAGATGCGGGACTAGCGGGAGGGAGCTCCTACAATGAGCAGTTCTTC. Its translation is CASSLDAGLAGGSSYNEQFF.

The chain recombines TRBV5-1 with TRBJ2-7, with TRBD2 identical over 8 bases. CDR1 SGHRS and CDR2 YFSETQ come from the germline V gene. The CDR3 runs to 15 residues. J was trimmed by 4 bases and V by 4 bases; bases with no gene match: 10. This CDR3 is CASSLGLVGTYEQYF. CDR3 DNA sequence: TGCGCCAGCAGCCTGGGACTAGTGGGAACTTACGAGCAGTACTTC.

The J gene is TRBJ2-5, the V gene TRBV18, with 8 bases identical to TRBD2. Germline trimming cut 3 bases from V and 4 bases from J; bases unmatched to any gene: 7. From germline, CDR1 is KGHSH and CDR2 LQKENI. This CDR3 has 15 residues. The CDR3 loop reads CASSPPSSGRETQYF. CDR3 sequence (DNA): TGTGCCAGCTCACCCCCCTCAAGCGGGAGAGAGACCCAGTACTTC.

V usage is TRBV13 and J usage is TRBJ2-7; TRBD2 matches at 9 bases. J lost 3 bases, V lost 3 bases, and 3 bases had no gene match. The CDR3 spans 14 residues. The germline V gene encodes CDR1 PRHDT and CDR2 FYEKMQ (reference sequence). The CDR3 loop is CASSLAGGFYEQYV. The CDR3 coding sequence is TGTGCCAGCAGCTTGGCGGGGGGGTTCTACGAGCAGTACGTC.

This clone was recorded once. The chain has TRBV2 and TRBJ1-5; weak D call: TRBD1 (5 bases). Trimming took 6 bases from V and 0 from J, leaving 12 bases between them. In germline, CDR1 is SNHLY, CDR2 FYNNEI. CDR3 length: 15 residues. CDR3 in amino acids: CASSHPDSSNQPQHF. Here the CDR3 DNA reads TGTGCCAGCAGCCACCCCGACAGTAGCAATCAGCCCCAGCATTTT.

The count of this clone is one. The chain has TRBV25-1 and TRBJ2-3; a possible D gene is TRBD2 (6 bases). Germline assignment: CDR1 MGHDK and CDR2 SYGVNS. The V end lost 7 bases, the J end lost 5 bases, and 13 bases lay between the germline ends. The CDR3 has 13 amino acids. The CDR3 DNA reads TGTGCCAGCATAAGGACGGGAGAAGATACGCAGTATTTT. This translates into CASIRTGEDTQYF.